This T cell receptor beta chain stems from a study of blood T cells in healthy people across ages. Whole-study context: Per two T cells, template switching captured roughly one barcoded beta molecule.

A sample-barcoded 5' primer and a J-beta primer mix were used in a second PCR of roughly 7 to 11 cycles. TCRdb re-called the 5' RACE reads with MiXCR, one entry per CDR3 protein. The sample gives approximately 670,000 distinct CDR3 sequences, less than 45% of which show up once; around 30% is in the top ten. This CDR3 is built from 17 residues. J gave up 3 bases and V 2 bases, and 13 bases lay outside the gene matches. Per the germline V gene, CDR1 is DFQATT and CDR2 is SNEGSKA (reference sequence). Per sample, no less than 5 micrograms of total RNA were extracted. This clonotype was sampled from an elderly man in good health. The V gene is TRBV20-1, the J gene TRBJ2-4; TRBD1 matches 7 bases. The specimen sequenced was blood. CDR3 region: CSARRGRDRANKNIQYF. As DNA, the CDR3 is TGCAGTGCTAGACGAGGTCGTGACAGGGCTAACAAAAACATTCAGTACTTC.